One and the same sample provided the 6 T cell receptor beta chains below, sequenced in a study of early T cells in non-severe SARS-CoV-2 infection. MiXCR was run by TCRdb on the 5' RACE reads, yielding one entry per CDR3 protein. The data show approximately 22,000 distinct CDR3 sequences, 5% to 6% seen once. Here the sequenced sample was whole blood, taken at baseline. The receptors come from an adult who was a healthcare worker with PCR-confirmed SARS-CoV-2 infection or an uninfected control (not recorded which).

The sample holds a few counts of this clonotype. The chain is built from TRBV6-2 or TRBV6-3 and TRBJ1-1; possible D gene TRBD1, 5 bases. Trimming stripped 3 bases from V and 6 bases from J, with 17 bases between. There are 15 residues in the CDR3. Germline V gives CDR1 MNHEY, CDR2 SVGEGT. CDR3 DNA: TGTGCCAGCAGTTATCGGCCAGGGAAAACTTCTGAAGCTTTCTTT. Amino acids: CASSYRPGKTSEAFF.

This clonotype is medium-sized (0.01 to 0.1%) in the sample. The gene calls are TRBV30 and TRBJ1-1, with D unclear. V was cut by 5 bases and J by 0 bases, with 4 bases left in between. The CDR3 totals 11 residues. Germline V CDR1 and CDR2: GTSNPN, SVGIG (reference sequence). The CDR3 region is CAWVVNTEAFF. CDR3 sequence (DNA): TGTGCCTGGGTCGTGAACACTGAAGCTTTCTTT.

This clonotype appeared many times. This chain connects TRBV7-2 to TRBJ1-1; D possibly corresponds to TRBD1 (5 bases). From germline, CDR1 is SGHTA and CDR2 FQGNSA. This CDR3 spans 15 amino acids. V dropped 5 bases and J dropped 3 bases, with 16 bases sitting between them. The CDR3 here is CASSTMTERYTEAFF. The CDR3 DNA sequence: TGTGCCAGCAGCACAATGACAGAAAGGTACACTGAAGCTTTCTTT.

This clonotype occurred a few times. V is TRBV5-4 and J is TRBJ1-4; D is possibly TRBD1 (5 bases). CDR3 length: 16 residues. CDR1 and CDR2 from the germline V gene are SGHNT and YYREEE (reference sequence). Trimming took off 3 bases at V and 5 bases at J, with 17 bases between the two ends. The CDR3 DNA reads TGTGCCAGCAGCTGGGGGGTGACGGAAGGGAATGAAAAACTGTTTTTT. Amino acid sequence: CASSWGVTEGNEKLFF.

This chain connects TRBV29-1 to TRBJ1-2, with 7 bases aligning to TRBD1. The CDR3 has 13 residues. Germline CDR1 and CDR2: SQVTM and ANQGSEA. Germline trimming cut 3 bases from V and 6 bases from J; bases unmatched to any gene: 7. As DNA, the CDR3 is TGCAGCGTTGACACAGGGGATTGGAATGGCTACACCTTC. As protein: CSVDTGDWNGYTF.

This rearrangement joins TRBV5-1 to TRBJ2-5; TRBD2 matches at 8 bases. From germline, CDR1 is SGHRS and CDR2 YFSETQ. The CDR3 is made up of 18 amino acids. With V trimmed by 4 bases and J by 5 bases, 19 bases remained unmatched. CDR3 bases: TGCGCCAGCAGCCCTCGTCCCGGGACTAGGTCGAGCTCGGAGACCCAGTACTTC. It yields the protein CASSPRPGTRSSSETQYF.